The text below deals with one TCR beta chain. Its target is unknown. The data are from a study of cytomegalovirus exposure and HLA in healthy donors. Study details: T cells numbering about 200 million yielded more than 100 million unique TCR beta sequences in an earlier analysis. Study outcomes and limitations: Specificity for CMV antigens was confirmed in vitro for a few of the CMV-associated chains. Some V segments, including TRBV6-2 and TRBV6-3, were excluded as indistinguishable.

A multiplex PCR was run with 60 Vbeta primers and 13 Jbeta primers. The method was immunoSEQ multiplex PCR; TCRdb's version includes in-frame clones alone and lacks a portion of them. The data show some 130,000 clones, roughly 80% seen once. The V segment lost 7 bases and the J segment 1 base; nucleotides outside the gene matches: 6. The germline gives CDR1 MNHNS, CDR2 SASEGT. This CDR3 is 15 amino acids long. The chain is built from TRBV6-1 and TRBJ1-4, with 7 bases fitting TRBD1. The sequence was collected from a woman aged 60-70 years in good health and CMV-seronegative. Material for sequencing was PBMCs. Here the CDR3 reads CASKGRGVTNEKLFF. CDR3 DNA sequence: TGTGCCAGCAAAGGCAGGGGGGTAACTAATGAAAAACTGTTTTTT.